The 4 T cell receptor beta chains listed next were all sequenced from one sample in a study of shared clonotypes between healthy human individuals. The table came from immunoSEQ multiplex PCR; TCRdb's copy has only in-frame clones and leaves some out. The table records around 350,000 clones, around 79% of them present only once. The sample comprised memory CD4+ T cells sorted from blood. Subset indicated: CD45RA-negative fraction. These receptors were taken from a man younger than 45 in good health.

In its sample, this clone was seen once. The V call is TRBV10-3, the J call TRBJ2-7; the D is unclear. V was pared by 0 bases and J by 5 bases, with 5 bases between. The germline CDR1 and CDR2 sequences are ENHRY and SYGVKD. The CDR3 runs to 12 residues. The CDR3 loop reads CAISESSHEQYF. The CDR3 coding sequence is TGTGCCATCAGTGAGTCGTCCCACGAGCAGTACTTC.

In this sample, this clone turned up a few times. The chain links TRBV27 to TRBJ2-1; 14 bases are shared with TRBD2. The V gene end was trimmed by 3 bases and the J gene end by 6 bases; junction bases not matched to a gene: 19. Germline CDR1 MNHEY, CDR2 SMNVEV (reference sequence). The CDR3 length is 21 residues. CDR3 in DNA: TGTGCCAGCAGTTTTTTCTCCCCGGACAGGACTAGCGGGAGGTGGGGCAATGAGCAGTTCTTC. It encodes CASSFFSPDRTSGRWGNEQFF.

This clone came up a few times. This chain connects TRBV5-1 to TRBJ1-2, with D tentatively TRBD1 (6 bases). V shed 0 bases and J shed 3 bases, with 9 bases lying between them. The CDR3 has 14 residues. Germline V gene sequence: CDR1 SGHRS, CDR2 YFSETQ. The CDR3 spells CASSLVPGDYGYTF. For the CDR3, the DNA is TGCGCCAGCAGCTTGGTTCCAGGGGACTATGGCTACACCTTC.

The chain combines TRBV21-1 with TRBJ2-6; the D segment call TRBD1 is taken from the table without a DNA check. TRBV21-1 is a pseudogene locus. The CDR3 has 17 residues. This CDR3 reads CASSTSRQGSGANVLTF. CDR3 DNA: TGTGCCAGCAGCACCTCGAGACAGGGGTCCGGGGCCAACGTCCTGACTTTC.